One and the same sample provided the 31 T cell receptor beta chains below, sequenced in a study of blood T cell repertoires in COVID-19. The data were produced by immunoSEQ multiplex PCR, yet TCRdb's version contains in-frame clones alone and is incomplete. The data hold roughly 270,000 clones, with roughly 85% observed a single time. The specimen sequenced was peripheral blood. All receptors come from a man in his forties or fifties with active or convalescent COVID-19.

The V call is TRBV6-6, the J call TRBJ2-7; 7 bases are shared with TRBD2. The CDR3 has 14 amino acids. V dropped 5 bases and J dropped 0; count of bases not matched to a gene: 4. Per the germline V gene, CDR1 is MNHNY and CDR2 is SVGAGI (reference sequence). In DNA form, the CDR3 reads TGTGCCAGCAGTCAGCCGGGGGGCTCCTACGAGCAGTACTTC. Translation gives CASSQPGGSYEQYF.

J is TRBJ2-7 and V is TRBV15; possible D gene TRBD1, 5 bases. Between the trimmed V and J ends, which lost 3 bases and 3 bases, there was a span of 18 bases. Germline values: CDR1 LNHNV, CDR2 YYDKDF (reference sequence). The CDR3 is made up of 16 amino acids. The DNA of the CDR3 is TGTGCCACCAGCAGCGGTACAGGAAGCGCTATCTACGAGCAGTACTTC. Translating it yields CATSSGTGSAIYEQYF.

The sample holds one count of this clone. The chain carries TRBV19 and TRBJ2-1; TRBD1 is a possible D gene (7 bases). Trimming took off 10 bases at V and 3 bases at J, with 25 bases between the two ends. This CDR3 has 17 amino acids. Germline CDR1 reads LNHDA; CDR2 reads SQIVND (reference sequence). The CDR3 reads CATQTWRDRENYNEQFF. CDR3 in DNA: TGTGCCACCCAAACGTGGAGGGACAGAGAAAACTACAATGAGCAGTTCTTC.

The chain couples TRBV28 to TRBJ1-5; D not resolved. Germline V gene lookup returns CDR1 MDHEN and CDR2 SYDVKM. V was cut by 5 bases and J by 7 bases, with 6 bases left in between. This CDR3 contains 11 residues. This CDR3 reads CASSREQPQHF. CDR3 nucleotides: TGTGCCAGCAGTCGAGAGCAGCCCCAGCATTTT.

V and J are TRBV19 and TRBJ2-7; TRBD2 is a possible D gene (6 bases). The V end lost 7 bases, the J end lost 6 bases, and 19 bases lay between the germline ends. CDR1 and CDR2 from the germline V gene are LNHDA and SQIVND (reference sequence). The CDR3 covers 14 residues. CDR3 sequence (DNA): TGTGCCAGTACCTACTCGGAGGGGATAGGCGAGCAGTACTTC. Translation: CASTYSEGIGEQYF.

This chain uses TRBV18 with TRBJ2-5; 7 nucleotides align to TRBD1. V lost 6 bases, J lost 2 bases, and 3 bases stayed unmatched. The CDR3 loop spans 13 amino acids. CDR1 is KGHSH, CDR2 LQKENI, per germline. CDR3 residues: CASSRGQQETQYF. CDR3 bases: TGTGCCAGCTCCCGGGGACAGCAAGAGACCCAGTACTTC.

In regard to this clone: This same CDR3 is encoded by further DNA sequences in the sample. The J gene is TRBJ2-7, the V gene TRBV3-1 (or the pseudogene TRBV3-2), with a weak D call TRBD1 (5 bases). Germline assignment: CDR1 LGHDT and CDR2 YNNKEL (reference sequence). V dropped 1 base and J dropped 2 bases, with 6 bases sitting between them. This CDR3 has 13 residues. This CDR3 is CASSQGGPYEQYF. CDR3 in DNA: TGTGCCAGCAGCCAAGGGGGCCCCTACGAGCAGTACTTC.

V usage is TRBV4-1 and J usage is TRBJ1-2, with unresolved D. Germline CDR1 MGHRA, CDR2 YSYEKL. The CDR3 length is 15 residues. V lost 0 bases and J lost 1, with 9 bases in between. In DNA form, the CDR3 reads TGCGCCAGCAGCCAAGATTTTAGTGGTAACTATGGCTACACCTTC. Encoded protein: CASSQDFSGNYGYTF.

The gene calls are TRBV24-1 and TRBJ2-3; 8 nucleotides align to TRBD1. This CDR3 region has 17 residues. Losses at the gene ends were 5 bases for V and 2 bases for J; bases not matched to a gene: 11. Germline loops: CDR1 KGHDR, CDR2 SFDVKD. The CDR3 reads CATSGRTGIGNTDTQYF. CDR3 nucleotides: TGTGCCACCAGTGGGAGGACAGGGATAGGGAACACAGATACGCAGTATTTT.

V and J are TRBV5-4 and TRBJ1-2; 8 bases fit TRBD1. This CDR3 comprises 17 residues. The ends lost 2 bases at V and 4 bases at J; junction bases unmatched: 13. Germline V lookup: CDR1 SGHNT, CDR2 YYREEE (reference sequence). DNA for the CDR3: TGTGCCAGCAGCTTTACTTGGAGGACAGGGAGCCCCTATGGCTACACCTTC. It translates to CASSFTWRTGSPYGYTF. Combining the CDR3 with reference TRBV5-4 and TRBJ1-2 gives the whole variable domain ETGVTQSPTHLIKTRGQQVTLRCSSQSGHNTVSWYQQALGQGPQFIFQYYREEENGRGNFPPRFSGLQFPNYSSELNVNALELDDSALYLCASSFTWRTGSPYGYTFGSGTRLTVV.

V and J are TRBV30 and TRBJ2-1; TRBD2 aligns across 8 bases. There are 16 residues in the CDR3. The germline CDR1 and CDR2 sequences are GTSNPN and SVGIG (reference sequence). V was clipped by 0 bases and J by 0 bases; unmatched bases: 4. DNA for the CDR3: TGTGCCTGGAGTGTATGGCGGGGGGCCTCCTACAATGAGCAGTTCTTC. This sequence encodes CAWSVWRGASYNEQFF.

The gene calls are TRBV12-3 or TRBV12-4 and TRBJ2-5; 8 nucleotides agree with TRBD2. CDR3 length: 12 residues. V lost 10 bases, J lost 5 bases, and 6 bases stayed unmatched. The CDR3: CANLREGETQYF. DNA of the CDR3: TGTGCCAACCTCCGGGAGGGGGAGACCCAGTACTTC.

The chain recombines TRBV7-2 with TRBJ2-3; TRBD2 agrees at 10 bases. V lost 5 bases, J lost 1 base, and 6 bases stayed unmatched. The germline gives CDR1 SGHTA, CDR2 FQGNSA. This CDR3 is 16 amino acids long. The CDR3 protein is CASSNLAGVRTDTQYF. The CDR3 nucleotides read TGTGCCAGCAGCAACCTAGCGGGAGTTCGCACAGATACGCAGTATTTT.

The V call is TRBV5-6, the J call TRBJ2-5; D unclear. From germline, CDR1 is SGHDT and CDR2 YYEEEE. Trimming left V 4 bases short and J 4 bases short, with 11 bases between. This CDR3 is built from 13 residues. The CDR3 DNA reads TGTGCCAGCAGCGCGCGCCCCGGAGAGACCCAGTACTTC. Encoded protein: CASSARPGETQYF.

CDR3 amino acids: CASSLSTGVGPFF. CDR3 nucleotides: TGTGCCAGCAGTTTATCGACGGGAGTAGGGCCGTTCTTC. The chain is built from TRBV12-3 or TRBV12-4 and TRBJ2-1; tentatively, D is TRBD2 (6 bases). The CDR3 is made up of 13 amino acids. Deletions cut 2 bases from V and 15 bases from J, with 17 bases between.

This clone was detected only a few times. The same CDR3 is also encoded by other DNA sequences in this sample. V gene TRBV29-1 combines with J gene TRBJ2-2; TRBD1 matches at 8 bases. The CDR3 is 15 amino acids. V was pared by 5 bases and J by 1 base, with 6 bases of the junction left unmatched. The germline gives CDR1 SQVTM, CDR2 ANQGSEA. CDR3 sequence (DNA): TGCAGCGTTCGGACAGGGACGGGGAACACCGGGGAGCTGTTTTTT. It is translated as CSVRTGTGNTGELFF.

V is TRBV11-2 and J is TRBJ2-1; D is undetermined. Trimming removed 1 base from V and 4 bases from J, with 11 bases in between. The CDR3 extends over 15 amino acids. CDR1 and CDR2 from the germline V gene are SGHAT and FQNNGV. CDR3 in amino acids: CASSLVVSHYNEQFF. CDR3 bases: TGTGCCAGCAGCTTAGTTGTTAGCCATTACAATGAGCAGTTCTTC.

This sequence joins TRBV30 and TRBJ2-5; a weak D match, TRBD2 (6 bases). CDR1 and CDR2 (germline): GTSNPN, SVGIG (reference sequence). CDR3 length equals 15 residues. Trimming took 2 bases from V and 5 from J, leaving 18 bases between them. The CDR3 coding sequence is TGTGCCTGGAGTTACCAGGAGGGCCGGGGGGAGACCCAGTACTTC. Protein sequence: CAWSYQEGRGETQYF.

The chain employs TRBV6-2 or TRBV6-3 and TRBJ2-5, with unresolved D. This CDR3 is 11 amino acids long. V shed 5 bases and J shed 2 bases, with 3 bases lying between them. From germline, CDR1 is MNHEY and CDR2 SVGEGT. The CDR3 DNA sequence: TGTGCCAGCAGTCAACAAGAGACCCAGTACTTC. Its protein product is CASSQQETQYF.

This clone was detected once. V is TRBV4-3 and J is TRBJ2-5; TRBD2 aligns across 7 bases. CDR1 is LGHNA and CDR2 is YSLEER in the germline V gene. With V trimmed by 0 bases and J by 2 bases, 12 bases remained unmatched. This CDR3 is 18 amino acids long. CDR3 sequence: CASSQEAVGAGGQETQYF. The CDR3 bases are TGCGCCAGCAGCCAAGAGGCGGTTGGGGCCGGGGGGCAAGAGACCCAGTACTTC.

This CDR3 reads CASSLVQPVDSSGTLHF. Here the CDR3 DNA reads TGTGCCAGCAGTTTAGTCCAGCCCGTGGACTCAAGCGGAACCCTCCACTTT. The genes are TRBV28 and TRBJ1-6; no firm D call. The CDR3 extends over 17 amino acids. Germline CDR1 reads MDHEN; CDR2 reads SYDVKM. V was shortened by 2 bases and J by 14 bases, with 25 bases between the two germline ends.

The chain is built from TRBV5-6 and TRBJ2-7, with 7 bases identical to TRBD1. The V segment lost 0 bases and the J segment 3 bases; nucleotides outside the gene matches: 6. CDR1 and CDR2 from the germline V gene are SGHDT and YYEEEE. The CDR3 is 15 amino acids. The CDR3 spells CASSLAIGGGYEQYF. The CDR3 bases are TGTGCCAGCAGCTTGGCCATAGGGGGCGGCTACGAGCAGTACTTC.

The chain has TRBV10-3 and TRBJ2-7, with D perhaps matching TRBD1 (5 bases). Deletions cut 8 bases from V and 4 bases from J, with 12 bases between. This CDR3 is built from 12 residues. The germline V gene encodes CDR1 ENHRY and CDR2 SYGVKD. CDR3 coding DNA: TGTGCCATCGGAGCCAAGGGGTACGAGCAGTACTTC. Amino acid sequence: CAIGAKGYEQYF.

This chain links TRBV7-2 with TRBJ2-7; D is possibly TRBD2 (6 bases). V was pared by 5 bases and J by 6 bases, with 14 bases between. Germline CDR1 and CDR2: SGHTA and FQGNSA. CDR3 length: 13 residues. The CDR3 sequence: CASSPQTRSEQYF. CDR3 coding DNA: TGTGCCAGCAGCCCACAGACTAGGAGCGAGCAGTACTTC.

The gene calls are TRBV6-2 or TRBV6-3 and TRBJ1-2; the match to TRBD1 covers 8 bases. This CDR3 has 14 residues. Germline trimming cut 4 bases from V and 6 bases from J; bases unmatched to any gene: 7. Germline lookup yields CDR1 MNHEY and CDR2 SVGEGT. The CDR3 DNA reads TGTGCCAGCAGTTTGTTGCAGGGGGCGAATGGCTACACCTTC. Amino acid sequence: CASSLLQGANGYTF.

This sequence joins TRBV28 and TRBJ1-6; a possible D gene is TRBD1 (6 bases). Germline V gene sequence: CDR1 MDHEN, CDR2 SYDVKM. The CDR3 is 14 amino acids. The V gene lost 5 bases and the J gene lost 10 bases, with 15 bases spanning the gap. The CDR3 DNA reads TGTGCCAGCAGTGTGTACAGGGTAGAGTCACCCCTCCACTTT. Protein: CASSVYRVESPLHF.

The rearrangement joins TRBV2 to TRBJ1-6; D might be TRBD1 (5 bases). The CDR3 is 14 residues long. CDR1 and CDR2 from the germline V gene are SNHLY and FYNNEI. Between the trimmed V and J ends, which lost 1 base and 6 bases, there was a span of 7 bases. CDR3 amino acids: CASSEVGPNSPLHF. The CDR3 DNA follows: TGTGCCAGCAGTGAAGTGGGGCCTAATTCACCCCTCCACTTT. Full variable domain (missing parts from reference TRBV2 and TRBJ1-6): EPEVTQTPSHQVTQMGQEVILRCVPISNHLYFYWYRQILGQKVEFLVSFYNNEISEKSEIFDDQFSVERPDGSNFTLKIRSTKLEDSAMYFCASSEVGPNSPLHFGNGTRLTVT.

V usage is TRBV6-5 and J usage is TRBJ2-1, with D perhaps TRBD2 (6 bases). Germline V gene data show CDR1 as MNHEY and CDR2 as SVGAGI. V shed 7 bases and J shed 8 bases, with 9 bases lying between them. CDR3 length: 11 residues. CDR3 loop: CASMRRDEQFF. The CDR3 coding sequence is TGTGCCAGCATGCGGAGGGATGAGCAGTTCTTC.

This rearrangement joins TRBV5-1 to TRBJ2-3; D not certain. The CDR3 totals 12 residues. CDR1 SGHRS and CDR2 YFSETQ come from the germline V gene. Trimming removed 0 bases at V and 14 bases at J, with 13 bases between. This CDR3 reads CASSLDRVIWYF. Written as DNA, the CDR3 is TGCGCCAGCAGCTTGGACCGGGTTATTTGGTATTTT.

This clone appeared a single time. The chain combines TRBV27 with TRBJ2-7; 9 positions match TRBD1. The CDR3 totals 17 residues. The germline V gene encodes CDR1 MNHEY and CDR2 SMNVEV (reference sequence). Trimming cost V 4 bases and J 3 bases; bases outside gene matches: 13. The CDR3 DNA is TGTGCCAGCAGTTCCAAAACTCCGGGACAGGGAGTCTACGAGCAGTACTTC. Translated, it gives CASSSKTPGQGVYEQYF.

This clone was recorded a few times. The chain carries TRBV7-2 and TRBJ2-1, with 8 nucleotides matching TRBD2. The germline V gene has CDR1 SGHTA and CDR2 FQGNSA. This CDR3 is built from 14 residues. With 3 bases clipped from V and 7 bases from J, the junction kept 5 bases outside the gene matches. This chain's CDR3 is CASSFAGLGNEQFF. CDR3 DNA sequence: TGTGCCAGCAGCTTCGCGGGACTAGGAAATGAGCAGTTCTTC.